This T cell receptor (beta chain) was found in a study of radiotherapy plus CTLA-4 blockade in lung cancer. A single count supports this clone. Antigen: not known. This CDR3 has 15 amino acids. J was trimmed by 4 bases and V by 3 bases; bases with no gene match: 7. Germline V CDR1 and CDR2: SGHRS, YFSETQ. Overall study findings and caveats: Researchers report tumor-derived TCR clones expanding in blood after radiotherapy plus ipilimumab.

Profiling relied on immunoSEQ multiplex PCR, and the TCRdb table lists in-frame clones only, not all of them. Counted here are fewer than 85,000 clones, around nine tenths occurring once; the ten biggest clones make up around 0.87%. The material sequenced was peripheral blood, taken from a patient treated with radiotherapy plus ipilimumab. This rearrangement joins TRBV5-1 to TRBJ2-7; 10 nucleotides line up with TRBD2. The clonotype originates from a human donor with non-small cell lung cancer who had stable disease on radiotherapy plus ipilimumab. CDR3 sequence: CASSSLAGDGYEQYF. CDR3 DNA: TGCGCCAGCAGCTCTCTAGCGGGGGACGGATACGAGCAGTACTTC.